The 21 T cell receptor beta chains below come from one sample, sequenced in a study of identical twins. TCRdb redid the calling of the 5' RACE reads with MiXCR, one entry per CDR3 protein. The sample holds hundreds of thousands of distinct CDR3 sequences; around 20% are singletons and the top ten take around 4.4%. The same specimen was also included in a second study, on T cells expressing NK-cell markers.

Sequenced input: PBMCs. These receptors originate from a woman aged 18-29 years in good health.

This clonotype has a handful of counts. The chain recombines TRBV7-8 with TRBJ2-5; D perhaps matches TRBD2 (6 bases). The germline V and J ends were trimmed by 5 bases and 5 bases, with 12 bases remaining between them. Germline values: CDR1 SGHVS, CDR2 FQNEAQ. The CDR3 covers 13 residues. CDR3 DNA: TGTGCCAGCAGCCCCCTCACTAGCGAGACCCAGTACTTC. Translation gives CASSPLTSETQYF.

This clonotype has just a few counts. This chain uses TRBV20-1 with TRBJ2-5; TRBD1 matches at 9 bases. This CDR3 region has 15 residues. Germline V gives CDR1 DFQATT, CDR2 SNEGSKA (reference sequence). V shed 6 bases and J 2 bases; nucleotides not matched to a gene: 10. This CDR3 is CSAKPGTGRQETQYF. CDR3 in DNA: TGCAGTGCCAAGCCCGGGACAGGGAGGCAAGAGACCCAGTACTTC.

This clonotype was counted only a few times. The chain links TRBV5-6 to TRBJ2-7; weak D call: TRBD2 (5 bases). V was pared by 4 bases and J by 0 bases, with 14 bases between. The germline CDR1 and CDR2 sequences are SGHDT and YYEEEE. The CDR3 has 15 residues. This CDR3 is CASSPLDGGSYEQYF. The CDR3 DNA follows: TGTGCCAGCAGCCCGCTGGACGGAGGCTCCTACGAGCAGTACTTC.

The chain links TRBV5-1 to TRBJ2-3; D may be TRBD2 (5 bases). Germline CDR1 reads SGHRS; CDR2 reads YFSETQ. Trimming removed 0 bases at V and 5 bases at J, with 13 bases between. CDR3 length equals 15 residues. CDR3 loop: CASSLGDREGDTQYF. The CDR3 DNA is TGCGCCAGCAGCTTGGGGGATAGAGAGGGAGATACGCAGTATTTT.

V is TRBV29-1 and J is TRBJ1-2, with 7 bases identical to TRBD1. V was pared by 7 bases and J by 8 bases, with 7 bases of the junction left unmatched. This CDR3 has 11 amino acids. Germline V lookup: CDR1 SQVTM, CDR2 ANQGSEA. CDR3 sequence (DNA): TGCAGCGGCGAGGGGGCTCGGGGCTACACCTTC. This translates into CSGEGARGYTF.

The chain is built from TRBV6-1 and TRBJ2-7; TRBD2 agrees at 11 bases. This CDR3 region has 14 residues. V was pared by 6 bases and J by 5 bases, with 6 bases of the junction left unmatched. Germline CDR1 reads MNHNS; CDR2 reads SASEGT. CDR3 nucleotide sequence: TGTGCCAGCAGCAAACTAGCGGGGGTGAACGAGCAGTACTTC. Protein: CASSKLAGVNEQYF.

The table lists this clonotype with a few counts. The V call is TRBV7-9, the J call TRBJ2-3; 9 bases map to TRBD2. J was trimmed by 1 base and V by 6 bases; bases with no gene match: 5. This CDR3 is 15 amino acids long. Per germline, CDR1 SEHNR and CDR2 FQNEAQ (reference sequence). The CDR3 loop reads CASRSSSGGTDTQYF. CDR3 bases: TGTGCCAGCAGGTCATCTAGCGGGGGCACAGATACGCAGTATTTT.

This clonotype turned up a few times. The chain couples TRBV20-1 to TRBJ2-3, with D unclear. CDR1 is DFQATT, CDR2 SNEGSKA, per germline (reference sequence). V shed 0 bases and J shed 2 bases, with 12 bases lying between them. CDR3 length: 15 residues. The CDR3 DNA reads as TGCAGTGCTAGAGATTTGGTGCGACACACAGATACGCAGTATTTT. Amino acids: CSARDLVRHTDTQYF.

The chain has TRBV14 and TRBJ2-3; possibly TRBD2 for D (7 bases). The CDR3 loop spans 16 amino acids. The germline CDR1 and CDR2 sequences are SGHDN and FVKESK. V gave up 7 bases and J gave up 1 base, with 18 bases separating them. In DNA, the CDR3 is TGTGCCAGCACCCAGGGGCGAGCGGGACGCACAGATACGCAGTATTTT. Translation gives CASTQGRAGRTDTQYF.

This clonotype was observed at least ten times. This sequence joins TRBV4-1 and TRBJ1-2, with unresolved D. V was cut by 5 bases and J by 8 bases, with 24 bases left in between. The CDR3 runs 16 residues. Germline V CDR1 and CDR2: MGHRA, YSYEKL. CDR3: CASSATGAPRNRGYTF. The CDR3 DNA is TGCGCCAGCAGCGCAACCGGTGCCCCACGGAATCGGGGCTACACCTTC.

The V gene is TRBV5-1, the J gene TRBJ2-7; 12 bases align to TRBD2. CDR1 is SGHRS, CDR2 YFSETQ, per germline. Losses at the gene ends were 6 bases for V and 4 bases for J; bases not matched to a gene: 2. The CDR3 extends over 13 amino acids. The CDR3 sequence: CASNLAGGYEQYF. The CDR3 nucleotides read TGCGCCAGCAATCTAGCGGGAGGGTACGAGCAGTACTTC.

The gene calls are TRBV4-2 and TRBJ1-5; 7 bases line up with TRBD1. The V gene end was trimmed by 0 bases and the J gene end by 6 bases; junction bases not matched to a gene: 5. CDR1 is LGHNA, CDR2 YNFKEQ, per germline. This CDR3 region has 15 residues. The CDR3 sequence is CASSQDYQGVQPQHF. Written as DNA, the CDR3 is TGTGCCAGCAGCCAAGATTACCAGGGGGTTCAGCCCCAGCATTTT.

This clonotype was seen ten or more times. The gene calls are TRBV12-3 or TRBV12-4 and TRBJ2-1, with D tentatively TRBD2 (5 bases). The CDR3 runs to 16 residues. V lost 0 bases, J lost 3 bases, and 12 bases lay in between. CDR3: CASSLARLFDYNEQFF. The CDR3 DNA reads as TGTGCCAGCAGTTTAGCTCGACTATTCGACTACAATGAGCAGTTCTTC.

This clonotype came up a few times. The rearrangement uses TRBV10-3 and TRBJ2-2; 10 positions agree with TRBD2. CDR1 and CDR2 from the germline V gene are ENHRY and SYGVKD. CDR3 size: 16 residues. J lost 4 bases, V lost 9 bases, and 11 bases had no gene match. The CDR3 loop reads CAIHGGAGGRTGELFF. CDR3 sequence (DNA): TGTGCCATACATGGTGGAGCGGGAGGGCGCACCGGGGAGCTGTTTTTT.

This clonotype has just a few counts. This chain joins TRBV5-1 and TRBJ2-1; 10 nucleotides align to TRBD2. The CDR3 contains 15 residues. CDR1 and CDR2 from the germline V gene are SGHRS and YFSETQ. V was pared by 0 bases and J by 10 bases, with 7 bases of the junction left unmatched. In DNA form, the CDR3 reads TGCGCCAGCAGCTTGGATCCTAGCGGGAGCGGAGAGCAGTTCTTC. It yields the protein CASSLDPSGSGEQFF.

Here the CDR3 reads CASSPRLAGGEQFF. CDR3 nucleotide sequence: TGTGCCAGCAGCCCCCGACTAGCGGGAGGTGAGCAGTTCTTC. V is TRBV7-8 and J is TRBJ2-1; 13 nucleotides match TRBD2. The CDR3 contains 14 residues. Germline V gene sequence: CDR1 SGHVS, CDR2 FQNEAQ. J was trimmed by 9 bases and V by 5 bases; bases with no gene match: 4.

The gene calls are TRBV29-1 and TRBJ2-3; 8 nucleotides line up with TRBD2. The CDR3 loop spans 14 amino acids. CDR1 and CDR2 from the germline V gene are SQVTM and ANQGSEA. V gave up 1 base and J gave up 11 bases; unmatched junction bases: 11. The CDR3 loop is CSVEGETAGGRQYF. CDR3 in DNA: TGCAGCGTTGAAGGGGAGACGGCGGGGGGTAGGCAGTATTTT.

This clonotype turned up a few times. V usage is TRBV27 and J usage is TRBJ2-4; 7 bases agree with TRBD1. The germline CDR1 and CDR2 sequences are MNHEY and SMNVEV (reference sequence). The CDR3 has 16 residues. The V gene end was trimmed by 5 bases and the J gene end by 6 bases; junction bases not matched to a gene: 13. CDR3 sequence (DNA): TGTGCCAGCAGTCCGTACCGAGGACAGGTGGGAAACATTCAGTACTTC. Translation gives CASSPYRGQVGNIQYF.

CDR3 nucleotides: TGCGCCAGCAGCCCAGCGGGGGCCTTCACAGATACGCAGTATTTT. Its translation: CASSPAGAFTDTQYF. The chain recombines TRBV5-1 with TRBJ2-3, with 8 positions matching TRBD2. This CDR3 contains 15 residues. The V gene's germline CDR1 is SGHRS and CDR2 YFSETQ. Unmatched junction bases numbered 6, after V lost 4 bases and J lost 2 bases.

This clonotype came up many times. The chain employs TRBV4-2 and TRBJ2-7, with 7 bases fitting TRBD2. Germline assignment: CDR1 LGHNA and CDR2 YNFKEQ. The CDR3 is made up of 12 amino acids. V was pared by 2 bases and J by 6 bases, with 1 base of the junction left unmatched. CDR3 sequence: CASSQPSGEQYF. The DNA of the CDR3 is TGTGCCAGCAGCCAACCTAGCGGCGAGCAGTACTTC.

This clonotype was counted a few times. The chain has TRBV11-2 and TRBJ1-1; no definite D call. Germline assignment: CDR1 SGHAT and CDR2 FQNNGV. The CDR3 totals 15 residues. Trimming stripped 1 base from V and 3 bases from J, with 12 bases between. The CDR3 nucleotides read TGTGCCAGCAGCTTAGTGTGGGGAAAGGACACTGAAGCTTTCTTT. This gives the protein CASSLVWGKDTEAFF.